The 32 T cell receptor beta chains listed next were all sequenced from one sample in a study of T cells in Graves' hyperthyroidism and ophthalmopathy. Amplification yielded TCR beta CDR3 regions, with RNA transcripts as the source. The study used the HTBI primer set for a first-round RT-PCR of the TCR CDR3. TCRdb analysed the multiplex PCR reads with MiXCR anew, one entry per CDR3 protein. The sample includes some 340,000 distinct CDR3 sequences, roughly 15% of them seen just once. Sequencing was carried out using blood. The receptors here all came from a woman in her thirties or forties with Graves' ophthalmopathy.

The chain carries TRBV27 and TRBJ2-6; D is possibly TRBD1 (6 bases). This CDR3 is built from 17 residues. The V gene lost 4 bases and the J gene lost 2 bases, with 15 bases spanning the gap. CDR1 is MNHEY and CDR2 is SMNVEV in the germline V gene (reference sequence). CDR3 nucleotides: TGTGCCAGCAGTTCAGACAGGTTAAAGACTGGGGCCAACGTCCTGACTTTC. Protein sequence: CASSSDRLKTGANVLTF.

Of note for this clonotype: A much larger clone differs by one base, so this may be a read error. The V call is TRBV7-6, the J call TRBJ1-5; no reliable D call. Germline assignment: CDR1 SGHVS and CDR2 FNYEAQ. The CDR3 totals 13 residues. The ends were cut back, 1 base at V and 5 bases at J, with 6 bases in the middle. CDR3 coding DNA: TGTGCCAGCAGCTTAGGCAACCATCAGCCCCAGCATTTT. This encodes CASSLGNHQPQHF.

This clonotype came up a few times. The chain joins TRBV5-1 to TRBJ2-3, with a weak D call TRBD1 (6 bases). Trimming removed 3 bases at V and 3 bases at J, with 17 bases between. Germline CDR1 is SGHRS and CDR2 is YFSETQ. The CDR3 is 16 amino acids. The CDR3 here is CASSSRAGDLTDTQYF. CDR3 nucleotide sequence: TGCGCCAGCAGCTCCAGGGCAGGGGATTTAACAGATACGCAGTATTTT.

Ten or more counts support this clonotype. The chain is built from TRBV5-6 and TRBJ2-7, with TRBD2 matching 10 bases. J was trimmed by 6 bases and V by 2 bases; bases with no gene match: 5. The CDR3 loop spans 14 amino acids. The germline V gene has CDR1 SGHDT and CDR2 YYEEEE. The CDR3 region is CASSLLAGLAEQYF. The CDR3 DNA sequence: TGTGCCAGCAGCTTACTAGCGGGACTTGCCGAGCAGTACTTC.

Regarding this clonotype: This may be a read error: a much more frequent sequence differs by one nucleotide. This rearrangement joins TRBV30 to TRBJ2-7, with a tentative D call TRBD2 (6 bases). This CDR3 is 11 amino acids long. The germline CDR1 and CDR2 sequences are GTSNPN and SVGIG (reference sequence). Trimming took 2 bases from V and 5 from J, leaving 7 bases between them. Here the CDR3 reads CAWSSGDEQYF. The DNA of the CDR3 is TGTGCCTGGAGTTCGGGGGACGAGCAGTACTTC.

V gene TRBV28 combines with J gene TRBJ2-7; 7 bases map to TRBD1. The CDR3 spans 16 residues. Germline CDR1 reads MDHEN; CDR2 reads SYDVKM. V was pared by 6 bases and J by 0 bases, with 11 bases of the junction left unmatched. CDR3 coding DNA: TGTGCCAGCAGACCCGCCGGGACAGCATCCTCCTACGAGCAGTACTTC. Its translation: CASRPAGTASSYEQYF. Variable domain in full (rest from reference TRBV28 and TRBJ2-7): DVKVTQSSRYLVKRTGEKVFLECVQDMDHENMFWYRQDPGLGLRLIYFSYDVKMKEKGDIPEGYSVSREKKERFSLILESASTNQTSMYLCASRPAGTASSYEQYFGPGTRLTVT.

The chain couples TRBV9 to TRBJ1-6; D ambiguous. This CDR3 is 14 amino acids long. V was cut by 0 bases and J by 4 bases, with 5 bases left in between. Germline loops: CDR1 SGDLS, CDR2 YYNGEE. CDR3 residues: CASSVAVYNSPLHF. Here the CDR3 DNA reads TGTGCCAGCAGCGTAGCAGTTTATAATTCACCCCTCCACTTT.

The table lists this clonotype with many counts. V usage is TRBV28 and J usage is TRBJ2-7, with D possibly called TRBD1 or TRBD2 (6 bases each). Per the germline V gene, CDR1 is MDHEN and CDR2 is SYDVKM. Trimming left V 5 bases short and J 3 bases short, with 23 bases between. This CDR3 is 17 amino acids long. Written as DNA, the CDR3 is TGTGCCAGCAGTCCCTTTTTTACCGGGGGCGAGGTCTACGAGCAGTACTTC. Residues: CASSPFFTGGEVYEQYF.

At least ten counts were recorded for this clonotype. The chain recombines TRBV2 with TRBJ1-1; a weak D match, TRBD1 (6 bases). CDR3 size: 13 residues. The germline CDR1 and CDR2 sequences are SNHLY and FYNNEI. Trimming pared 7 bases from V and 2 bases from J, leaving 11 bases between. CDR3 in amino acids: CASTGVGNTEAFF. The CDR3, as DNA: TGTGCCAGCACAGGGGTTGGAAACACTGAAGCTTTCTTT. Using reference TRBV2 and TRBJ1-1 for the parts outside the CDR3, the full variable domain is EPEVTQTPSHQVTQMGQEVILRCVPISNHLYFYWYRQILGQKVEFLVSFYNNEISEKSEIFDDQFSVERPDGSNFTLKIRSTKLEDSAMYFCASTGVGNTEAFFGQGTRLTVV.

Many counts were recorded for this clonotype. This chain joins TRBV5-6 and TRBJ1-5; D remains unclear. CDR3 size: 13 residues. The germline gives CDR1 SGHDT, CDR2 YYEEEE. Trimming cost V 0 bases and J 6 bases, with 7 bases left between them. DNA for the CDR3: TGTGCCAGCAGCTTGGGATCTGTTCAGCCCCAGCATTTT. Its translation is CASSLGSVQPQHF.

This clonotype was detected many times. The chain employs TRBV28 and TRBJ1-5; D perhaps matches TRBD1 (6 bases). The V gene's germline CDR1 is MDHEN and CDR2 SYDVKM. Between the trimmed V and J ends, which lost 3 bases and 7 bases, there was a span of 10 bases. This CDR3 is 13 amino acids long. For the CDR3, the DNA is TGTGCCAGCAGTTTGCAGGGGACCCAGCCCCAGCATTTT. Its protein product is CASSLQGTQPQHF.

The gene calls are TRBV28 and TRBJ1-5; D might be TRBD1 (6 bases). Germline V gene sequence: CDR1 MDHEN, CDR2 SYDVKM. V dropped 3 bases and J dropped 0 bases, with 9 bases sitting between them. The length of the CDR3 is 15 residues. For the CDR3, the DNA is TGTGCCAGCAGTTTGACAGGTTCTAGCAATCAGCCCCAGCATTTT. Translated, it gives CASSLTGSSNQPQHF.

V usage is TRBV3-1 and J usage is TRBJ2-5, with 7 bases identical to TRBD1. Germline trimming cut 4 bases from V and 4 bases from J; bases unmatched to any gene: 6. CDR1 is LGHDT and CDR2 is YNNKEL in the germline V gene (reference sequence). This CDR3 contains 14 residues. CDR3 in DNA: TGTGCCAGCAGCCCGGGACAGAGGTTAGAGACCCAGTACTTC. It is translated as CASSPGQRLETQYF.

The chain joins TRBV6-1 to TRBJ1-2; 11 nucleotides line up with TRBD1. CDR1 is MNHNS, CDR2 SASEGT, per germline. Trimming took 5 bases from V and 4 from J; bases not matched to a gene: 6. The CDR3 is made up of 15 amino acids. CDR3 nucleotide sequence: TGTGCCAGCAGTTCTTGGACAGGGGGCTTCTATGGCTACACCTTC. Amino acids: CASSSWTGGFYGYTF.

This clonotype was found many times. The rearrangement joins TRBV28 to TRBJ2-7, with 9 bases that match TRBD2. This CDR3 has 16 amino acids. Germline loops: CDR1 MDHEN, CDR2 SYDVKM. V was pared by 1 base and J by 5 bases, with 9 bases of the junction left unmatched. For the CDR3, the DNA is TGTGCCAGCAGTTTATACGGCGGGAGGGCCTGGAACGAGCAGTACTTC. Encoded protein: CASSLYGGRAWNEQYF.

The chain links TRBV10-3 to TRBJ1-2, with a weak D call TRBD1 (5 bases). V lost 6 bases and J 5 bases, leaving 22 bases between the germline ends. The CDR3 has 16 amino acids. The V gene's germline CDR1 is ENHRY and CDR2 SYGVKD. CDR3 nucleotide sequence: TGTGCCATCAGGGCGGCAAGGACGGTCTCAGGGTATGGCTACACCTTC. Translated: CAIRAARTVSGYGYTF.

This clonotype was observed many times. The rearrangement links TRBV7-9 to TRBJ1-1; perhaps TRBD1 as D (5 bases). V was clipped by 4 bases and J by 5 bases, with 23 bases between them. This CDR3 contains 17 residues. The V gene's germline CDR1 is SEHNR and CDR2 FQNEAQ (reference sequence). The CDR3 nucleotides are TGTGCCAGCAGCTCCATCGCCGGTCGGGGACGAAATACTGAAGCTTTCTTT. Translated, it gives CASSSIAGRGRNTEAFF.

The chain combines TRBV20-1 with TRBJ2-5, with a tentative D call TRBD2 (5 bases). Trimming cost V 8 bases and J 3 bases, with 16 bases left between them. CDR3 length: 13 residues. Germline V lookup: CDR1 DFQATT, CDR2 SNEGSKA (reference sequence). The CDR3 region is CSFHLGLEETQYF. For the CDR3, the DNA is TGCAGTTTTCATTTAGGACTGGAAGAGACCCAGTACTTC.

This chain joins TRBV19 and TRBJ2-7; 12 bases line up with TRBD2. The CDR3 length is 16 residues. The junction had 7 bases not matched to a gene; V was cut back by 3 bases and J by 4 bases. Germline lookup yields CDR1 LNHDA and CDR2 SQIVND (reference sequence). Here the CDR3 reads CASSIVSSGGVYEQYF. The CDR3 DNA reads as TGTGCCAGTAGTATTGTCTCTAGCGGGGGGGTATACGAGCAGTACTTC.

This clonotype was seen more than once but under ten times. J is TRBJ1-6 and V is TRBV3-1; D gene ambiguous. Looked up from germline, CDR1 is LGHDT and CDR2 is YNNKEL (reference sequence). CDR3 size: 14 residues. V was clipped by 0 bases and J by 4 bases, with 4 bases between them. Written as DNA, the CDR3 is TGTGCCAGCAGCCAAGAAGTTTATAATTCACCCCTCCACTTT. Translating it yields CASSQEVYNSPLHF.

This clonotype was counted at least ten times. V is TRBV7-9 and J is TRBJ1-1; possibly TRBD1 for D (5 bases). CDR3 length equals 14 residues. The germline V and J ends were trimmed by 2 bases and 2 bases, with 9 bases remaining between them. Germline CDR1 SEHNR, CDR2 FQNEAQ (reference sequence). Here the CDR3 DNA reads TGTGCCAGCAGCTTATGGGACTCAAACACTGAAGCTTTCTTT. This codes for CASSLWDSNTEAFF.

This clonotype was observed many times. This sequence joins TRBV28 and TRBJ1-6; possible D gene TRBD1, 6 bases. The CDR3 consists of 15 residues. Germline-derived CDR1 and CDR2 are MDHEN and SYDVKM. Between the trimmed V and J ends, which lost 6 bases and 6 bases, there was a span of 15 bases. The CDR3 loop is CASSSLRGRNSPLHF. The CDR3 DNA sequence: TGTGCCAGCAGCTCCCTCAGGGGACGTAATTCACCCCTCCACTTT.

This clonotype was detected many times. The chain links TRBV5-1 to TRBJ1-2; D unclear. Trimming cost V 4 bases and J 2 bases, with 18 bases left between them. CDR1 and CDR2 from the germline V gene are SGHRS and YFSETQ. This CDR3 spans 16 amino acids. The DNA for the CDR3 is TGCGCCAGCAGCCCCATCGATTTGGGCGGGAACTATGGCTACACCTTC. Its translation: CASSPIDLGGNYGYTF.

The chain uses TRBV13 and TRBJ1-2; weak D call: TRBD1 (6 bases). Between the trimmed V and J ends, which lost 1 base and 6 bases, there was a span of 12 bases. The germline V gene has CDR1 PRHDT and CDR2 FYEKMQ (reference sequence). This CDR3 has 14 amino acids. CDR3 residues: CASSLEGHADGYTF. Written as DNA, the CDR3 is TGTGCCAGCAGCTTAGAGGGACACGCGGATGGCTACACCTTC.

A word on this clonotype: At one end the junction does not follow the germline gene, possibly because of a read error. The rearrangement links TRBV27 to TRBJ1-2; D not resolved. The CDR3 covers 13 residues. Germline V lookup: CDR1 MNHEY, CDR2 SMNVEV (reference sequence). In DNA form, the CDR3 reads TGTGTCAGCACCTACGGGTCTGGATATGGCTACACCTTC. Amino acids: CVSTYGSGYGYTF.

This clonotype came up a few times. This chain joins TRBV13 and TRBJ2-5; 8 bases are shared with TRBD1. Germline V gene lookup returns CDR1 PRHDT and CDR2 FYEKMQ (reference sequence). The V and J ends lost 4 bases and 5 bases, in that order; junction bases with no gene match: 9. The CDR3 totals 15 residues. This CDR3 is CASSSRTGSGETQYF. For the CDR3, the DNA is TGTGCCAGCAGCTCCCGGACAGGGTCGGGGGAGACCCAGTACTTC.

Concerning this clonotype itself: Just one base apart from a much larger clone, this may be a read error. The V and J genes are TRBV6-5 and TRBJ1-4; D not certain. This CDR3 contains 16 residues. Deletions cut 4 bases from V and 0 bases from J, with 12 bases between. Germline CDR1 and CDR2: MNHEY and SVGAGI. The CDR3 nucleotides are TGTGCCAGCAGTTTAGTCAGCCTCACAACTAATGAAAAACTGTTTTTT. Amino acids: CASSLVSLTTNEKLFF.

This clonotype was observed many times. The V and J genes are TRBV6-5 and TRBJ1-4; D ambiguous. CDR1 MNHEY and CDR2 SVGAGI come from the germline V gene. The V end lost 0 bases, the J end lost 5 bases, and 7 bases lay between the germline ends. The CDR3 length is 14 residues. The CDR3 nucleotides are TGTGCCAGCAGTTACTCGGGTCCAAATGAAAAACTGTTTTTT. Its protein is CASSYSGPNEKLFF.

On this clonotype itself: The CDR3 ends on some other residue instead of the conserved phenylalanine or tryptophan, so this is likely a read error. The chain joins TRBV24-1 to TRBJ1-2; 7 bases are a match to TRBD1. The CDR3 is 13 amino acids. V was clipped by 3 bases and J by 8 bases; unmatched bases: 5. Germline loops: CDR1 KGHDR, CDR2 SFDVKD. This CDR3 reads CATSDRGRYGYTL. In DNA, the CDR3 is TGTGCCACCAGTGATAGGGGGCGTTACGGCTACACCCTC.

This clonotype was counted at least ten times. The gene calls are TRBV18 and TRBJ2-3; D gene ambiguous. Trimming pared 1 base from V and 2 bases from J, leaving 13 bases between. This CDR3 comprises 16 residues. Germline loops: CDR1 KGHSH, CDR2 LQKENI. The CDR3 DNA follows: TGTGCCAGCTCACCACTCAGTCCAGGCCCCACAGATACGCAGTATTTT. It is translated as CASSPLSPGPTDTQYF. The full variable domain, its missing parts supplied by reference TRBV18 and TRBJ2-3, is NAGVMQNPRHLVRRRGQEARLRCSPMKGHSHVYWYRQLPEEGLKFMVYLQKENIIDESGMPKERFSAEFPKEGPSILRIQQVVRGDSAAYFCASSPLSPGPTDTQYFGPGTRLTVL.

The V and J genes are TRBV5-1 and TRBJ2-7, with 7 bases matching TRBD2. Germline CDR1 SGHRS, CDR2 YFSETQ. The CDR3 is made up of 15 amino acids. With 1 base clipped from V and 0 bases from J, the junction kept 4 bases outside the gene matches. CDR3 bases: TGCGCCAGCAGCTTGATGGGGGGGAGCTCCTACGAGCAGTACTTC. Protein product: CASSLMGGSSYEQYF.

The sample holds a few counts of this clonotype. The chain couples TRBV29-1 to TRBJ2-1, with D possibly being TRBD1 (5 bases). CDR1 and CDR2 (germline): SQVTM, ANQGSEA. The CDR3 is 10 amino acids. The CDR3 region is CWGRYNEQFF. The CDR3 nucleotides are TGCTGGGGCAGGTACAATGAGCAGTTCTTC.